Shown below are 26 T cell receptor beta chains from a single sample sequenced in a study of post-analysis software for immune sequencing data. Study observations and caveats: TRBV5-6, TRBV5-1 and TRBV20-1 were among 4 or 5 TRBV segments more frequent in patients than controls.

Unique-molecular-identifier-tagged TCR beta cDNA libraries were used. From the PCR reads, TCRdb called clonotypes with MiXCR, one entry per CDR3 protein. Of about 820,000 distinct CDR3 sequences in the sample, roughly 50% were seen once. These receptors' targets are unknown. Source material: blood. The receptors derive from a girl aged 10-17 years with multiple sclerosis.

This rearrangement joins TRBV12-3 or TRBV12-4 to TRBJ1-1, with D perhaps matching TRBD1 (5 bases). The length of the CDR3 is 15 residues. The V end was cut by 7 bases, the J end by 4 bases, with 19 bases between. CDR3 in amino acids: CASKNQLRESTEAFF. Here the CDR3 DNA reads TGTGCCAGCAAAAATCAACTCAGGGAAAGCACTGAAGCTTTCTTT.

The genes are TRBV11-2 and TRBJ2-1; TRBD2 matches at 7 bases. The germline gives CDR1 SGHAT, CDR2 FQNNGV. Losses at the gene ends were 1 base for V and 0 bases for J; bases not matched to a gene: 12. The length of the CDR3 is 19 residues. CDR3 sequence: CASSLVASSGIISYNEQFF. CDR3 sequence (DNA): TGTGCCAGCAGCTTAGTCGCGTCTAGCGGCATAATCTCCTACAATGAGCAGTTCTTC.

This clonotype appeared a few times. The chain employs TRBV11-2 and TRBJ2-5, with 8 bases lining up with TRBD1. The J call may not be correct, given that the DNA end is closer to TRBJ2-7. This CDR3 has 14 amino acids. Germline V gene data show CDR1 as SGHAT and CDR2 as FQNNGV. CDR3 nucleotides: TGTGCCAGCAGCTGGCCGGGACAGGCCTACGAGCAGTACTTC. Protein sequence: CASSWPGQAYEQYF.

This clonotype was detected once. The chain has TRBV7-9 and TRBJ2-1; 10 bases are shared with TRBD2. Germline lookup yields CDR1 SEHNR and CDR2 FQNEAQ (reference sequence). V was pared by 0 bases and J by 5 bases, with 1 base of the junction left unmatched. The CDR3 runs to 15 residues. In DNA, the CDR3 is TGTGCCAGCAGCTTAGCTACTAGCGGGGACAATGAGCAGTTCTTC. Translation gives CASSLATSGDNEQFF.

The chain has TRBV28 and TRBJ2-5; no firm D call. CDR3 length: 15 residues. V shed 4 bases and J shed 5 bases, with 17 bases lying between them. In germline, CDR1 is MDHEN, CDR2 SYDVKM. The CDR3 region has the DNA TGTGCCAGCAGTTCTCCCGCCCTGGGATCGGAGACCCAGTACTTC. Protein sequence: CASSSPALGSETQYF.

V and J are TRBV7-2 and TRBJ1-1; the D is unclear. The CDR3 is made up of 15 amino acids. The V end was cut by 5 bases, the J end by 0 bases, with 13 bases between. Germline V lookup: CDR1 SGHTA, CDR2 FQGNSA. CDR3 DNA sequence: TGTGCCAGCAGCCCTGTGCTCCGGTTGAACACTGAAGCTTTCTTT. It is translated as CASSPVLRLNTEAFF.

V is TRBV9 and J is TRBJ2-3; D remains ambiguous. Germline CDR1 reads SGDLS; CDR2 reads YYNGEE. The CDR3 consists of 16 residues. The V end was cut by 3 bases, the J end by 0 bases, with 14 bases between. DNA of the CDR3: TGTGCCAGCAGCGCCCGGAGCGTTGCTAGCACAGATACGCAGTATTTT. Its protein product is CASSARSVASTDTQYF.

The chain couples TRBV20-1 to TRBJ1-2; D perhaps matches TRBD1 (5 bases). Between the trimmed V and J ends, which lost 6 bases and 0 bases, there was a span of 14 bases. The CDR3 runs to 14 residues. From germline, CDR1 is DFQATT and CDR2 SNEGSKA (reference sequence). The CDR3 sequence: CSAQQTVTNYGYTF. The CDR3 nucleotides read TGCAGTGCACAACAGACAGTCACTAACTATGGCTACACCTTC.

This clonotype was found a few times. The chain joins TRBV7-3 to TRBJ2-1, with D unclear. V lost 5 bases and J 9 bases, leaving 11 bases between the germline ends. Germline V CDR1 and CDR2: SGHTA, FQGTGA. The CDR3 contains 12 residues. For the CDR3, the DNA is TGTGCCAGCAGCACACTGGACGGTGAGCAGTTCTTC. Residues: CASSTLDGEQFF.

J is TRBJ2-7 and V is TRBV12-3 or TRBV12-4; 11 bases line up with TRBD1. The CDR3 length is 15 residues. V was pared by 4 bases and J by 5 bases, with 7 bases of the junction left unmatched. Here the CDR3 DNA reads TGTGCCAGCAGTTCGGACAGGGGGCCCAGGAACGAGCAGTACTTC. Translated: CASSSDRGPRNEQYF.

With regard to this clonotype: This could be a read error, since a much larger clone is one nucleotide away. The J gene is TRBJ2-7, the V gene TRBV5-6; the D is unclear. V dropped 3 bases and J dropped 2 bases, with 12 bases sitting between them. CDR1 and CDR2 (germline): SGHDT, YYEEEE. The length of the CDR3 is 14 residues. CDR3 amino acids: CASSSLHGPYEQYF. DNA for the CDR3: TGTGCCAGCAGCTCCCTGCATGGACCCTACGAGCAGTACTTC.

The rearrangement uses TRBV5-5 and TRBJ2-7, with D perhaps matching TRBD2 (5 bases). The CDR3 is 15 amino acids. Trimming left V 4 bases short and J 0 bases short, with 14 bases between. Per germline, CDR1 SGHKS and CDR2 YYEKEE (reference sequence). CDR3: CASSPTGYDSYEQYF. The CDR3 nucleotides read TGTGCCAGCAGCCCGACGGGGTACGACTCCTACGAGCAGTACTTC. The full variable domain, its missing parts supplied by reference TRBV5-5 and TRBJ2-7, is DAGVTQSPTHLIKTRGQQVTLRCSPISGHKSVSWYQQVLGQGPQFIFQYYEKEERGRGNFPDRFSARQFPNYSSELNVNALLLGDSALYLCASSPTGYDSYEQYFGPGTRLTVT.

This rearrangement joins TRBV2 to TRBJ1-5, with TRBD1 as a possible D gene (6 bases). This CDR3 is built from 14 residues. V was cut by 6 bases and J by 8 bases, with 17 bases left in between. Germline CDR1 and CDR2: SNHLY and FYNNEI. The CDR3 DNA reads TGTGCCAGCAGCGGGGGGCGGAGTGTGGAGCCCCAGCATTTT. The encoded protein is CASSGGRSVEPQHF.

This chain connects TRBV7-3 to TRBJ1-2, with D possibly matching TRBD1 (5 bases). This CDR3 has 15 residues. V shed 8 bases and J shed 0 bases, with 16 bases lying between them. The germline CDR1 and CDR2 sequences are SGHTA and FQGTGA. CDR3 coding DNA: TGTGCCAGCCGGCCAGGGCTAAATCCTAACTATGGCTACACCTTC. Protein product: CASRPGLNPNYGYTF.

The CDR3 spells CASSLEAGAPYEQYF. Here the CDR3 DNA reads TGCGCCAGCAGCTTGGAAGCGGGGGCCCCTTACGAGCAGTACTTC. This chain joins TRBV5-1 and TRBJ2-7; 8 bases are shared with TRBD2. Germline V gene lookup returns CDR1 SGHRS and CDR2 YFSETQ. The V and J ends lost 0 bases and 4 bases, in that order; junction bases with no gene match: 6. The CDR3 is 15 amino acids.

This clonotype has more than one count but fewer than ten. The chain recombines TRBV4-1 with TRBJ1-1, with 8 bases matching TRBD1. Germline V gene data show CDR1 as MGHRA and CDR2 as YSYEKL. V was clipped by 7 bases and J by 2 bases; unmatched bases: 9. This CDR3 is built from 15 residues. The DNA of the CDR3 is TGCGCCAGCAACAAAGACGACAGGGGAAACACTGAAGCTTTCTTT. Its protein product is CASNKDDRGNTEAFF.

The rearrangement uses TRBV4-1 and TRBJ2-1; the D is unclear. The J call may be faulty, since TRBJ2-7 better matches the DNA end. CDR1 and CDR2 from the germline V gene are MGHRA and YSYEKL. CDR3 length: 15 residues. The CDR3 DNA is TGCGCCAGCAGCCCACTGGTGATTACGGGCTACGAGCAGTACTTC. Its translation is CASSPLVITGYEQYF.

This clonotype was detected only a few times. The CDR3 region is CARGLAGFSHEQYF. The CDR3 DNA sequence: TGTGCCAGGGGACTAGCGGGTTTCAGCCACGAGCAGTACTTC. The chain has TRBV2 and TRBJ2-4; 12 bases align to TRBD2. The end of the DNA fits TRBJ2-7 better, so the J call may be wrong. Germline V lookup: CDR1 SNHLY, CDR2 FYNNEI. The CDR3 is 14 residues long.

The chain links TRBV7-9 to TRBJ2-7, with D hard to call. V gave up 4 bases and J gave up 0 bases, with 10 bases separating them. The CDR3 is 14 residues long. The V gene's germline CDR1 is SEHNR and CDR2 FQNEAQ (reference sequence). CDR3 coding DNA: TGTGCCAGCAGCTCGACGCCGACCTCCTACGAGCAGTACTTC. Amino acids: CASSSTPTSYEQYF.

As regards this clonotype: This is likely a read error, given that the CDR3 carries no conserved phenylalanine or tryptophan at its end. The J gene is TRBJ2-5, the V gene TRBV7-8, with D perhaps being TRBD1 or TRBD2 (5 bases each). The CDR3 runs to 16 residues. Trimming left V 1 base short and J 6 bases short, with 18 bases between. Per germline, CDR1 SGHVS and CDR2 FQNEAQ. The chain's CDR3 is CASSLVGRLWGKTQYC. Written as DNA, the CDR3 is TGTGCCAGCAGCTTAGTTGGCAGACTGTGGGGGAAGACCCAGTACTGC.

The chain couples TRBV12-3 or TRBV12-4 to TRBJ2-1; D is unclear. This CDR3 region has 13 residues. V lost 10 bases, J lost 1 base, and 11 bases lay in between. CDR3 DNA sequence: TGTGCCACCGGAAGGGATTCCTACAATGAGCAGTTCTTC. Residues: CATGRDSYNEQFF.

This chain links TRBV7-3 with TRBJ2-3, with D unclear. This CDR3 spans 14 amino acids. Germline lookup yields CDR1 SGHTA and CDR2 FQGTGA. V lost 8 bases and J lost 2, with 14 bases in between. CDR3 coding DNA: TGTGCCAGCTCCAGAGAGTTTGTCACAGATACGCAGTATTTT. Translated, it gives CASSREFVTDTQYF.

This clonotype was seen a few times. The rearrangement joins TRBV4-1 to TRBJ2-7; D may correspond to TRBD1 or TRBD2 (5 bases each). CDR1 MGHRA and CDR2 YSYEKL come from the germline V gene. The CDR3 extends over 16 amino acids. Deletions cut 2 bases from V and 2 bases from J, with 16 bases between. The chain's CDR3 is CASSQIRRDHAYEQYF. CDR3 nucleotides: TGCGCCAGCAGCCAAATACGCCGGGACCACGCCTACGAGCAGTACTTC.

The chain uses TRBV6-5 and TRBJ1-5; TRBD1 aligns across 7 bases. With 6 bases clipped from V and 6 bases from J, the junction kept 11 bases outside the gene matches. This CDR3 is built from 15 residues. Germline values: CDR1 MNHEY, CDR2 SVGAGI. The CDR3 nucleotides are TGTGCCAGCAGCCGACTGAACAGGGGAGCTCAGCCCCAGCATTTT. This encodes CASSRLNRGAQPQHF.

This clonotype was seen more than once but under ten times. V is TRBV5-1 and J is TRBJ2-5, with 9 bases aligning to TRBD1. CDR3 length equals 17 residues. The germline gives CDR1 SGHRS, CDR2 YFSETQ. Trimming took 0 bases from V and 1 from J; bases not matched to a gene: 7. CDR3 in DNA: TGCGCCAGCAGCTTGGCCGGGACAGGGCTGTTCCAAGAGACCCAGTACTTC. Protein sequence: CASSLAGTGLFQETQYF.

The chain is built from TRBV20-1 and TRBJ2-1; TRBD2 matches 8 bases. Germline CDR1 and CDR2: DFQATT and SNEGSKA (reference sequence). V lost 0 bases to trimming and J lost 1 base; unmatched junction nucleotides: 8. There are 17 residues in the CDR3. The CDR3 region is CSARDKFASGSYNEQFF. CDR3 DNA: TGCAGTGCTAGAGATAAATTCGCTAGCGGGTCCTACAATGAGCAGTTCTTC.